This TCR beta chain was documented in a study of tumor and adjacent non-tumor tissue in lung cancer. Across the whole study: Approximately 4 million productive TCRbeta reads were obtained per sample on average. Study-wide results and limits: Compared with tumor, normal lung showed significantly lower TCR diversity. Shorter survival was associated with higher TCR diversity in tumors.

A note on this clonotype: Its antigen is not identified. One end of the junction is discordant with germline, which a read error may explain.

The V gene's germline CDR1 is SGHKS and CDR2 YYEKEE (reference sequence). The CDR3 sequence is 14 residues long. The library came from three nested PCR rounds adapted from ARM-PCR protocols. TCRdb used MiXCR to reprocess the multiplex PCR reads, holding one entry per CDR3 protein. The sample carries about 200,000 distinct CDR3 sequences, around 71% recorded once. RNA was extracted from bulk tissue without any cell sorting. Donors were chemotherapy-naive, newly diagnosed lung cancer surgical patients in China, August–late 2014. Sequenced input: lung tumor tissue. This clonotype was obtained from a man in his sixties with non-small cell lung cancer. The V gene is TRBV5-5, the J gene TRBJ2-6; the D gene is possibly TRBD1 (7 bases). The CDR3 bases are TGTAGCAGCAACAGGGGTGGAGGGGCCAACGTCCTGACTTTT. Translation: CSSNRGGGANVLTF.